This entry features one T cell receptor beta chain sequence. Its antigen is unidentified. TCR cDNA, made by 5'RACE template switching, carried an added universal primer site and UMIs. TCRdb reprocessed the 5' RACE reads via MiXCR and lists one record per CDR3 protein. The sample holds about 350,000 distinct CDR3 sequences, more than 9% seen once. These data belong to a study of T cells after yellow fever vaccination. The study's findings and limits: Contamination of FACS-sorted repertoires by abundant clonotypes from the bulk population could occur. The secondary response was weaker but peaked faster, day 5 versus 15. The booster response re-showed most primary clones: around 97% CD4, more than 80% CD8.

This CDR3 is 13 amino acids long. V gave up 9 bases and J gave up 5 bases, with 14 bases separating them. Per germline, CDR1 LNHDA and CDR2 SQIVND (reference sequence). Source: PBMCs, taken on the day of the first yellow fever vaccination. The chain combines TRBV19 with TRBJ1-5; D is unclear. This clonotype was sampled from a man between 18 and 29 years old who received the YFV17D yellow fever vaccine. The CDR3 loop reads CARGPGRHQPQHF. CDR3 coding DNA: TGTGCCAGGGGTCCAGGTCGTCATCAGCCCCAGCATTTT.